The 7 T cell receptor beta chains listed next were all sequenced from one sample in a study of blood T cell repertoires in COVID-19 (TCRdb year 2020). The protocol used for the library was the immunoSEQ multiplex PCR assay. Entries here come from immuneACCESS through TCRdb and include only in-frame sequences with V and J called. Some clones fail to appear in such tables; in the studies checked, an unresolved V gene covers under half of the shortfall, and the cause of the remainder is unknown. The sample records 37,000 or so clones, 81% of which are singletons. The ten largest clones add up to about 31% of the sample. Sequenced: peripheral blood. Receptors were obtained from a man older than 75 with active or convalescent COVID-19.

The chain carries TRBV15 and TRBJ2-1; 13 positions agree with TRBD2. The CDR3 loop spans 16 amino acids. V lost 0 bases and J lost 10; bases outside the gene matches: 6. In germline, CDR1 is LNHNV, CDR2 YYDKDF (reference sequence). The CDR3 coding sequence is TGTGCCACCAGCAGAGATCTTACTAGCGGGGGGGGCGAGCAGTTCTTC. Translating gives CATSRDLTSGGGEQFF. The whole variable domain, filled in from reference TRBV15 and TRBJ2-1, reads DAMVIQNPRYQVTQFGKPVTLSCSQTLNHNVMYWYQQKSSQAPKLLFHYYDKDFNNEADTPDNFQSRRPNTSFCFLDIRSPGLGDTAMYLCATSRDLTSGGGEQFFGPGTRLTVL.

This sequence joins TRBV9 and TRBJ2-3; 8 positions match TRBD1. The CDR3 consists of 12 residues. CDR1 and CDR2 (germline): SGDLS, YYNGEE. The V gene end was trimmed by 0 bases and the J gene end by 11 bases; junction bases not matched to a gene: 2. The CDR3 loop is CASSVADRVQYF. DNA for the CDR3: TGTGCCAGCAGCGTAGCGGACAGGGTGCAGTATTTT.

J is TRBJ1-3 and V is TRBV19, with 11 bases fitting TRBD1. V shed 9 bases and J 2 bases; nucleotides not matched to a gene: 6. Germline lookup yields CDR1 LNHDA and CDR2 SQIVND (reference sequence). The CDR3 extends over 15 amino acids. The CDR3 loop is CASRDRGNAGNTIYF. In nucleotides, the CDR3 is TGTGCCAGCAGGGACAGGGGGAACGCTGGAAACACCATATATTTT.

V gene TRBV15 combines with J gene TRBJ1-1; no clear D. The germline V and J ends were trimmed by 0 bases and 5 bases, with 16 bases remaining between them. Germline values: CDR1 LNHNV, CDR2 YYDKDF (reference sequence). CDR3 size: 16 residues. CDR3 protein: CATSRDYRGSETEAFF. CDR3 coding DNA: TGTGCCACCAGCAGAGATTACCGGGGTTCGGAGACTGAAGCTTTCTTT.

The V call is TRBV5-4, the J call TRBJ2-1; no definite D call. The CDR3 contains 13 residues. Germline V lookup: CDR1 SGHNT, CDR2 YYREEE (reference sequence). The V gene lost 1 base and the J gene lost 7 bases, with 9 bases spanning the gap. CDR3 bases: TGTGCCAGCAGCTTGTCTTTCGGGAATGAGCAGTTCTTC. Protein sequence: CASSLSFGNEQFF.

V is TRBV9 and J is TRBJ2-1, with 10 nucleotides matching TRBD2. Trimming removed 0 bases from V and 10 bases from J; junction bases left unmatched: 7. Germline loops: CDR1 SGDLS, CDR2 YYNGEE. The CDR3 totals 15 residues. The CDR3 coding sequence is TGTGCCAGCAGCGTAGAGCCTAGCGGGGGAGGGGAGCAGTTCTTC. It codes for CASSVEPSGGGEQFF.

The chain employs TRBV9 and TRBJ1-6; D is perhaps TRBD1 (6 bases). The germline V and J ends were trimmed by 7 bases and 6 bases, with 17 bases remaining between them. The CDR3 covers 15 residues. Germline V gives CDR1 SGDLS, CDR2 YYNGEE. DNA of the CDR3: TGTGCCAGCCGGAAACAGGGCTCTGGTAATTCACCCCTCCACTTT. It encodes CASRKQGSGNSPLHF.